This T cell receptor (beta chain) comes out of a study of blood T cells in healthy people across ages. A J-beta primer mix and a sample-barcoded 5' primer were used in a second PCR of roughly 6 to 12 cycles. Each cDNA molecule, via a template-switch adaptor with 12 random nucleotides, was tagged. Each CDR3 protein gets one entry after TCRdb re-called the 5' RACE reads with MiXCR. The top ten hold roughly 20% of the sample, which has about 730,000 distinct CDR3 sequences, more than 40% seen once. V was clipped by 11 bases and J by 4 bases; unmatched bases: 10. The CDR3 contains 13 residues. From germline, CDR1 is SEHNR and CDR2 FQNEAQ (reference sequence).

V gene TRBV7-9 combines with J gene TRBJ1-2, with TRBD1 identical over 7 bases. This TCR came from a woman aged 55-70 years in good health. Sequenced sample: blood. Here the CDR3 DNA reads TGTGCCGGGGAGGGGGCGCGGAGCTATGGCTACACCTTC. Amino acids: CAGEGARSYGYTF.